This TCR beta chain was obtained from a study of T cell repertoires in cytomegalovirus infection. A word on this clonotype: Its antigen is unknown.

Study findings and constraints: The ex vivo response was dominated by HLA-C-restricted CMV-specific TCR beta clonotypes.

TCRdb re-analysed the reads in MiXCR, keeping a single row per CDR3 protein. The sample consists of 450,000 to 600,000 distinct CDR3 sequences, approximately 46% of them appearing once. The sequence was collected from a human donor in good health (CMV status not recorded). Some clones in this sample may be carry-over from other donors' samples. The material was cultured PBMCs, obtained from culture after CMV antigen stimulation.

The CDR3 DNA is TGTGCCAGCAGTTTAGACGACTCCTACAATGAGCAGTTCTTC. Its translation is CASSLDDSYNEQFF. The chain combines TRBV12-3 or TRBV12-4 with TRBJ2-1, with D uncertain. This CDR3 is built from 14 residues. V dropped 1 base and J dropped 0 bases, with 4 bases sitting between them.